This TCR beta chain was profiled in a study of cytomegalovirus exposure and HLA in healthy donors. Looked up from germline, CDR1 is ENHRY and CDR2 is SYGVKD. V was pared by 3 bases and J by 0 bases, with 8 bases between. This CDR3 contains 14 residues. For this clone: No antigen is known for it.

Study findings and constraints: An analysis done earlier found most TCR beta V segments productive about 87% or about 30% of the time.

With 60 Vbeta and 13 Jbeta primers, the PCR was carried out. Sequenced by immunoSEQ multiplex PCR; TCRdb stores in-frame clones only, minus some. This sample has some 140,000 clones, with 70% to 85% found just once. This TCR was recovered from a man aged 30 to 39 in good health and CMV-seronegative. The chain combines TRBV10-3 with TRBJ2-5; D call uncertain. The sequenced sample consisted of PBMCs. This CDR3 is CAISDPLDQETQYF. The CDR3 DNA is TGTGCCATCAGTGACCCCTTAGACCAAGAGACCCAGTACTTC.